Below, one T cell receptor (beta chain) is given with its context. Its antigen remains undetermined. No base qualities exist here, and no much larger clone lies one base off it. The V end loses 1 base and the J end loses 1 base, and a stretch of 13 bases separates them. Reading the germline V gene gives CDR1 LGHNA and CDR2 YNFKEQ. Its CDR3 holds 16 amino acids, cysteine through phenylalanine. Just the 48-base CDR3 DNA is kept, in frame starting at base 1. These data originate in a study of cytomegalovirus exposure and HLA in healthy donors (dated by TCRdb to 2015 to 2018). For context, the study as a whole: An earlier analysis of fewer than 750 of the donors reported approximately 260 Gb of sequence data and approximately 120 million unique TCR beta sequences obtained from around 180 million T cells. An earlier analysis of some 500 of the donors applied high-throughput TCR beta sequencing to assess whether each TCR beta V gene segment acted as functional or pseudogenic. Across approximately 400 genotyped donors of the cohort, an average of about 240,000 unique TCR beta nucleotide sequences per donor were sequenced, and approximately 17% of those sequences were non-productive. In a later analysis, previously published TCR beta repertoires from 666 donors were re-analyzed and high-resolution HLA genotyping was added so that TCR occurrence patterns could be studied. The study profiled the T cell repertoires of fewer than 850 subjects by immunosequencing and related them to cytomegalovirus serostatus. The later analysis used no new phenotypic data to find candidate immune exposures, relying instead on TCR beta sequences and their occurrence across donors. Every discovery cohort repertoire had been produced on one sequencing platform. HLA typing included class I and class II loci at four-digit resolution. Because of strong linkage in the cohort, five DR-DQ haplotypes were treated as single units for association and clustering. To predict cytomegalovirus infection status, the study combined high-throughput TCR immunosequencing, statistical association of individual TCRs with disease status, and machine learning. Typing coverage differed by locus: A, B, C, DRB1 and DQB1 were typed in about 629-640 donors, DQA1 in roughly 510, DPA1 in 600 to 610, and DPB1 in 450 to 480. Of the 398 genotyped donors, roughly 80% were placed in the genetic ancestry cluster associated with self-reported Caucasian donors. The study was designed to test whether signatures of past pathogen exposure could be identified by cataloging public T cell receptors. Genome-wide SNP genotypes for about 55% of the roughly 670 donors were used in a later genetic analysis, which treated that subset as a discovery cohort. An early release covering approximately 600 HLA-typed donors comprised approximately 300 gigabases of sequencing data and tens of millions of unique TCR sequences. Alongside the repertoire data, information on donor age, sex, ethnicity and CMV serostatus was compiled. Besides the first cohort of 666 subjects, a separate validation cohort made up of over a hundred different subjects was used. Study-level results and caveats: Most TCR sequences were seen in very few donors, while some public TCRs were found in many individuals. In a later analysis, HLA-associated TCR beta chains showed more clonal expansion and lower generation probabilities than non-associated chains that were equally common. A total of about 150 TCR beta chains were listed by the study as associated with cytomegalovirus. The classifier was reported to diagnose cytomegalovirus status with high specificity and sensitivity in both the original and validation cohorts. In vitro tests confirmed that a few of the cytomegalovirus-associated TCR beta chains recognize cytomegalovirus antigens. HLA typing was unavailable for some donors at each locus, so association tests used only the typed subset. Correlated functional status among segregating V segments might reflect linkage disequilibrium, but an unknown experimental factor could not be ruled out. In a later analysis, the rate of TCR association differed among HLA loci, with DRB1 alleles having the most associated TCRs and HLA-C alleles having the fewest. The authors suggested that the approach could potentially be extended to other disease states and immunological phenotypes. Most CMV-associated TCR beta chains appeared to be HLA-restricted in a later analysis, and the HLA associations seemed to be driven largely by CMV exposure. When HLA alleles, especially DR and DQ, strongly co-occurred, attributing TCR associations to individual alleles was difficult. In a later analysis, several top co-occurrence clusters were reported to appear linked to parvovirus B19, influenza, CMV and Epstein-Barr virus. A cluster of highly shared sequence variants was judged likely to be a technical artifact of the sequencing pipeline. Sequencing depth was assumed to be roughly uniform across donors in the presence/absence analyses, though that assumption may not hold. In an earlier analysis of about 600 of the donors, most TCR beta V segments appeared in productive rearrangements about 87% or about 30% of the time, broadly matching IMGT annotations. A further reported finding was that TCR beta sequences accurately predicted the HLA-A and HLA-B alleles for most subjects in the first cohort. Because counts were too low, seventeen rarely observed V segments, including chromosome 9 orphons, were excluded from the earlier analysis of roughly 580 of the donors. The 87-base-pair reads could not distinguish some IMGT-functional V segments, including TRBV6-2 and TRBV6-3, so those segments were excluded. In a later analysis, 16,951 TCR beta sequences were associated with specific HLA alleles at a false discovery rate of 0.05. The cohort was sequenced for TCR beta chains only, and without alpha or paired-chain data the features that could be detected were limited. In a later genetic analysis, a missense DCLRE1C variant was associated with V-gene and J-gene trimming of TCR beta chains, and the association was replicated in an independent cohort. CMV serostatus was the only immune exposure information available for the cohort. Compared with the approximately 720-donor mean, donors in an Asian-associated ancestry cluster had fewer N-insertions in productive TCRs, according to a later genetic analysis.

Library creation used the immunoSEQ multiplex PCR assay. For the multiplex PCR, a mixture combining 60 forward primers for TCR Vbeta segments and 13 reverse primers for TCR Jbeta segments was used. The CDR3 region of rearranged TCR beta genes was amplified from genomic DNA with a multiplex PCR assay. The Illumina HiSeq System was used to sequence the amplified TCR beta libraries as 87-base-pair reads. In the original analysis: A later analysis tallied around 87 million unique TCR beta chains across the 666 repertoires, and around 12 million of those chains were shared by two or more donors. Raw reads were error-corrected and collapsed into unique sequences by a nearest-neighbor algorithm in which closely related sequences were merged to remove PCR and sequencing errors. Alignment of CDR3 sequences to IMGT reference sequences was used to assign V, D and J gene segments. Each retained sequence needed at least a six-nucleotide match to both a V gene segment and a J gene segment. A rearrangement was called productive if the CDR3 had no stop codons and remained in frame with V and J, and every other rearrangement was called non-productive. Following IMGT convention, CDR3 was defined as the stretch from the second conserved V-encoded cysteine to the conserved J-encoded phenylalanine. The earlier analysis of approximately 590 of the donors excluded any sequence lacking an unambiguous match to a single V gene segment. In an earlier analysis of several hundred of the donors, V segments were called functional above 56.7% productive rearrangements and were called segregating when the between-donor standard deviation exceeded 5%. A statistical classification framework was developed to diagnose cytomegalovirus status using the catalog of TCR beta chain sequences. In a later analysis, V and J genes were assigned by comparing TCR nucleotide sequences against IMGT/GENE-DB human TR gene sequences. In a later analysis, CDR3 sequences and most-parsimonious VDJ recombination scenarios were assigned using the TCRdist pipeline. In a later analysis, every TCR beta chain was defined by the combination of its CDR3 amino acid sequence and its V-gene family, and reads without a unique V-gene family were dropped. As a way to deal with suspected cross-contamination and a sequencing artifact, a later analysis dropped nearly 600 nucleotide sequences that were highly shared and had low generation probability. For each public chain, a later analysis derived a clonal expansion index from normalized ranks of inferred template counts within each repertoire. Generation probabilities in a later analysis came from a VDJ recombination model fitted to out-of-frame rearrangements, and those results were checked against IGoR. In a later analysis, hypergeometric tests were used to score TCR-TCR, TCR-HLA and TCR-CMV co-occurrence, with a repertoire-size bias correction applied to TCR pairs. In a later analysis, false discovery rates were estimated by permuting HLA or CMV assignments 20 times. In a later analysis, co-occurring TCRs were grouped using DBSCAN, with TCRdist sequence similarity added in when clustering inside HLA-allele-positive subsets. Co-occurrence clustering excluded repertoires with fewer than 30,000 or more than 120,000 public chains, plus five with anomalous nucleotide sharing. TCRdb's version of the immuneACCESS table is confined to in-frame rearrangements and falls short of the full clone set. An unresolved V gene accounts for under half of the shortfall where checked; the remainder is of unknown origin. V and J calls plus clone size are reproduced from that table; the DNA served to infer D and trimming. This sample is represented by about 230,000 clones; approximately 85% of them were singletons. The ten largest clones represent about 0.22% of the sample.

The cohort comprised fewer than 750 healthy bone marrow donors. All cohort members were sampled while nominally healthy, although unrecorded immune exposures were likely present. The donor was CMV seronegative and belonged to the group of over 300 seronegative cohort members. A peripheral blood sample was provided by each donor, and peripheral blood mononuclear cells were used for TCR beta sequencing. The Qiagen DNeasy Blood Extraction Kit was used to extract genomic DNA from the blood cell samples. Sequenced material: PBMCs. This receptor chain uses TRBV4-2 and TRBJ1-1; a confident D gene designation cannot be given. The receptor was derived from a girl aged 2-10 years in good health and CMV-seronegative. Here is the DNA: TGTGCCAGCAGCCAAGTAACTCCCCGGGGGAACACTGAAGCTTTCTTT. Translated, this is CASSQVTPRGNTEAFF.